Listed below are T cell receptor beta chains from one sample, sequenced in a study of blood T cell repertoires in COVID-19. Produced via immunoSEQ multiplex PCR; TCRdb's table is partial and in-frame only. In the table there are about 150,000 clones, about four fifths of which are singletons. The specimen was peripheral blood. The receptors stem from an elderly woman with acute or convalescent COVID-19. The CDR3 runs from the conserved cysteine through the conserved F or W. Size is stated for part of the rows, as once, few or many counts, or as a class when the clone is expanded.

TRBV9,once,CASSAAPRDEQFF
TRBV11-2,NA,CASTKTGGDYGYTF
TRBV7-9,NA,CASSLATGEPGNTIYF
TRBV7-9,NA,CASSLGDRNSPLHF
TRBV27,NA,CASRPGGQLNQPQHF
TRBV14,once,CASSQVLGVVTGELFF
TRBV27,NA,CASQGLMNTEAFF
TRBV6-5,NA,CASRRDYEQYF
TRBV3-1/TRBV3-2,NA,CASSRSGSNTGELFF
TRBV9,NA,CASSLKDREDTGELFF
TRBV7-2,NA,CASSLFGQGGEKLFF
TRBV7-2,NA,CASSLHSSADTQYF
TRBV25-1,NA,CASSEYGQGIGSYNEQFF